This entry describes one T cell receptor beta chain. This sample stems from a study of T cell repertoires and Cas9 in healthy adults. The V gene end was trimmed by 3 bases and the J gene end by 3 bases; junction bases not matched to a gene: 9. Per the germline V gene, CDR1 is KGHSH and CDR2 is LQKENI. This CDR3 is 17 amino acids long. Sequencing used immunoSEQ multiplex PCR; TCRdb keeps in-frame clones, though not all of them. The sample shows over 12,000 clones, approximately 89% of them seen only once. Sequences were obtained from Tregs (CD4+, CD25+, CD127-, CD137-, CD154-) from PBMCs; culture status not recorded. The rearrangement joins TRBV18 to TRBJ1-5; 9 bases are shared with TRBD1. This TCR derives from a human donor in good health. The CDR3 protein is CASSPDRTGVTNQPQHF. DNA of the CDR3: TGTGCCAGCTCACCGGATAGGACAGGGGTGACCAATCAGCCCCAGCATTTT.